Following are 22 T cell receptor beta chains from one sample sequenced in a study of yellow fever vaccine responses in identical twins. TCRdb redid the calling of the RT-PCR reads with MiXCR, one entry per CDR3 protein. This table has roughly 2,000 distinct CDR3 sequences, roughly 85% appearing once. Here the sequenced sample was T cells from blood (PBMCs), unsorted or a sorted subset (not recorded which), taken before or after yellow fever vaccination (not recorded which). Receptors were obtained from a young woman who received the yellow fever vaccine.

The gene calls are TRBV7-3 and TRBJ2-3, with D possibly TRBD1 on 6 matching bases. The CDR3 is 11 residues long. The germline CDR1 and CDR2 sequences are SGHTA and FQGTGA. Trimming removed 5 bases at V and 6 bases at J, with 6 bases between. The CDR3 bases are TGTGCCAGCAGCCAGGGGGATACGCAGTATTTT. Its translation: CASSQGDTQYF.

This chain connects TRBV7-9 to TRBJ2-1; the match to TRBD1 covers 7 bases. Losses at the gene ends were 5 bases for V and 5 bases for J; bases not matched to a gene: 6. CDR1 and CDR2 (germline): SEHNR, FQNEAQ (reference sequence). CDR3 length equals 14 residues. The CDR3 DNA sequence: TGTGCCAGCAGCCTAGGGGGCATGGACAATGAGCAGTTCTTC. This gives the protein CASSLGGMDNEQFF.

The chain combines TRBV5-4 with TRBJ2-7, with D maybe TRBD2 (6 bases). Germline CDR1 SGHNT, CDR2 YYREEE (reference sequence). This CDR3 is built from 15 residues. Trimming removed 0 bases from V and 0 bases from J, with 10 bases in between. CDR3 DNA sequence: TGTGCCAGCAGCTTGGGACTAGGTAGCTCCTACGAGCAGTACTTC. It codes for CASSLGLGSSYEQYF.

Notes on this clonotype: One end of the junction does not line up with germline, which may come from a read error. The CDR3 loop is CASTEWTGTGELFF. The CDR3 DNA reads TGTGCCAGCACTGAATGGACAGGGACCGGGGAGCTGTTTTTT. J is TRBJ2-2 and V is TRBV6-1; 8 nucleotides match TRBD1. Germline V gene lookup returns CDR1 MNHNS and CDR2 SASEGT. CDR3 length equals 14 residues.

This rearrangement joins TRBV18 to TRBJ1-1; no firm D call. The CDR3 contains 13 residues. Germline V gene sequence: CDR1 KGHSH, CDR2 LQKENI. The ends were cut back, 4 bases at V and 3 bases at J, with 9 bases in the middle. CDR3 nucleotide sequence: TGTGCCAGCTCACTTACGGAAGACACTGAAGCTTTCTTT. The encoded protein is CASSLTEDTEAFF.

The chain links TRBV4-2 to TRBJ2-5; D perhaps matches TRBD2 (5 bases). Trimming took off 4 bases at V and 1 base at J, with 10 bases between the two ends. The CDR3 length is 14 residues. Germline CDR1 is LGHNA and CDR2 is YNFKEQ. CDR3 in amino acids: CASSPDYTQETQYF. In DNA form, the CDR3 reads TGTGCCAGCAGCCCCGACTATACCCAAGAGACCCAGTACTTC.

CDR3 sequence (DNA): TGTGCCAGCCTACCACTGCAGGGCTACAATGAGCAGTTCTTC. Amino acids: CASLPLQGYNEQFF. The V call is TRBV5-6, the J call TRBJ2-1; a weak D match, TRBD1 (5 bases). Trimming left V 7 bases short and J 3 bases short, with 14 bases between. This CDR3 is built from 14 residues. The germline CDR1 and CDR2 sequences are SGHDT and YYEEEE.

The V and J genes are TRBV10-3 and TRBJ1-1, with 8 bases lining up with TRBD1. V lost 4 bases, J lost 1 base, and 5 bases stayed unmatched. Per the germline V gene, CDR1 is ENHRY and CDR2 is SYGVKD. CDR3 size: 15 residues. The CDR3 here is CAISAVDRGNTEAFF. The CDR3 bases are TGTGCCATCAGTGCTGTAGACAGGGGGAACACTGAAGCTTTCTTT.

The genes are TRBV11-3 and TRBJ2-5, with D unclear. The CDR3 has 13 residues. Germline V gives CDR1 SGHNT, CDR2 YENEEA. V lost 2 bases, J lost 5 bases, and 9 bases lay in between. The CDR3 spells CASSLFFWETQYF. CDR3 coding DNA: TGTGCCAGCAGCTTATTCTTTTGGGAGACCCAGTACTTC.

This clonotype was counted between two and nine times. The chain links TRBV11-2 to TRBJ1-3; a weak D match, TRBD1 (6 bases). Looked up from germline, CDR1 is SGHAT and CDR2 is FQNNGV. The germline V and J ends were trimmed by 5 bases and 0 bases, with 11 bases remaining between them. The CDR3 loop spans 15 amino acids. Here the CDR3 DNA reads TGTGCCAGCAGCCTTGGGGGCATCTCTGGAAACACCATATATTTT. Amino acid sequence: CASSLGGISGNTIYF. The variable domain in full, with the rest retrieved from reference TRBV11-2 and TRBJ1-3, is EAGVAQSPRYKIIEKRQSVAFWCNPISGHATLYWYQQILGQGPKLLIQFQNNGVVDDSQLPKDRFSAERLKGVDSTLKIQPAKLEDSAVYLCASSLGGISGNTIYFGEGSWLTVV.

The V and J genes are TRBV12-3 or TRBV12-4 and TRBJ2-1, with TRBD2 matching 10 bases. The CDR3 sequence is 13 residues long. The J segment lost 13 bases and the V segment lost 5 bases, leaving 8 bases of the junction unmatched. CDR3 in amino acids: CASSTIPSGSQFF. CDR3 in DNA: TGTGCCAGCAGTACTATCCCTAGCGGGAGCCAGTTCTTC.

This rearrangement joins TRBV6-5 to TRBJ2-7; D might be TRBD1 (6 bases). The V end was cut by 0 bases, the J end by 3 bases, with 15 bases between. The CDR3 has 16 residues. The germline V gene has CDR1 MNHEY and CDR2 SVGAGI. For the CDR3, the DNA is TGTGCCAGCAGTTACTCGTTGGGGACACCTTACTACGAGCAGTACTTC. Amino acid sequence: CASSYSLGTPYYEQYF.

The CDR3 DNA follows: TGTGCCAGCAGTGTTGCAGGGGGTTTATGGGAGCAGTACTTC. It encodes CASSVAGGLWEQYF. This chain connects TRBV2 to TRBJ2-7; 7 bases fit TRBD1. Germline V gives CDR1 SNHLY, CDR2 FYNNEI. The junction had 10 bases not matched to a gene; V was cut back by 4 bases and J by 7 bases. The CDR3 loop spans 14 amino acids.

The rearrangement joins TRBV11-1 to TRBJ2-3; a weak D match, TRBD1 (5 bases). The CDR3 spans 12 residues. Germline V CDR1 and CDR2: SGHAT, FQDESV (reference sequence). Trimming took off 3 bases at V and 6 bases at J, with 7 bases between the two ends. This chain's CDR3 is CASSFAGDTQYF. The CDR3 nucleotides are TGTGCCAGCAGCTTTGCAGGGGATACGCAGTATTTT.

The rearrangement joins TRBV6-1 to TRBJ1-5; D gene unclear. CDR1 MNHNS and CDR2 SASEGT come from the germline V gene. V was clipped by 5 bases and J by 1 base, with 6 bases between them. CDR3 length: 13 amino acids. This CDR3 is CASSPGSNQPQHF. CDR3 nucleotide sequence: TGTGCCAGCAGTCCCGGGAGCAATCAGCCCCAGCATTTT.

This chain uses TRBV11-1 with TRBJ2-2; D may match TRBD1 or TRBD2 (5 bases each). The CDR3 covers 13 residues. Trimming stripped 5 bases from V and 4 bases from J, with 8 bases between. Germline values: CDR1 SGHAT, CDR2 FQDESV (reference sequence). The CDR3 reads CASSPGATGELFF. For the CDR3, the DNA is TGTGCCAGCAGCCCCGGGGCCACCGGGGAGCTGTTTTTT.

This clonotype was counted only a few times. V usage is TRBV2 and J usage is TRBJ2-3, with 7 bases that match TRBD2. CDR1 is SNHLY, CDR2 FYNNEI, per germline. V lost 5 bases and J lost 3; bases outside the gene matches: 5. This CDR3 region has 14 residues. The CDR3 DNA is TGTGCCAGCAGTCTCGCGGGAGTGACAGATACGCAGTATTTT. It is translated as CASSLAGVTDTQYF.

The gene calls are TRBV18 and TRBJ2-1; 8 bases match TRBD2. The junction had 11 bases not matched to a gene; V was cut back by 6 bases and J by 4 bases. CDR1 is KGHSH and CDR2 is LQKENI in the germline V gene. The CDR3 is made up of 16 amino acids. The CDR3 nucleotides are TGTGCCAGCTCCCACATACTAGCGGAGAATTACAATGAGCAGTTCTTC. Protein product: CASSHILAENYNEQFF.

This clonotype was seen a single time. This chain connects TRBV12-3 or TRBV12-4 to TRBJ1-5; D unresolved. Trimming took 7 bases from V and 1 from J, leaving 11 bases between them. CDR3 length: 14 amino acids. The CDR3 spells CASMLVGSNQPQHF. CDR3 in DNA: TGTGCCAGCATGCTCGTCGGGAGCAATCAGCCCCAGCATTTT.

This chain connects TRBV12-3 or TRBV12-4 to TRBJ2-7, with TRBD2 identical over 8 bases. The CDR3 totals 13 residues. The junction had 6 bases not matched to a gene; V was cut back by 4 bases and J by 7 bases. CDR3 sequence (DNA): TGTGCCAGCAGTTCCGGACTAGCAGTAGAGCAGTACGTC. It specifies CASSSGLAVEQYV.

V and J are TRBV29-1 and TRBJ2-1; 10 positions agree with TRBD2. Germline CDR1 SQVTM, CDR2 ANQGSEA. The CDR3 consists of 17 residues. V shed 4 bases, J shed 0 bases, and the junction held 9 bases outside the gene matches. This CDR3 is CSVGGLADQSSYNEQFF. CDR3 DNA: TGCAGCGTTGGAGGACTAGCGGACCAGAGCTCCTACAATGAGCAGTTCTTC.

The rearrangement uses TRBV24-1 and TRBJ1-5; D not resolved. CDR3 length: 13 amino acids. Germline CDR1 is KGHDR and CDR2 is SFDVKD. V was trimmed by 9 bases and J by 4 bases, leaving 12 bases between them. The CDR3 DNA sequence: TGTGCCACCTCCCCGAACGAGAATCAGCCCCAGCATTTT. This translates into CATSPNENQPQHF.